This T cell receptor (beta chain) was identified during a study of CD8 T cells in Susac syndrome. Sequencing of TCR beta was performed on blood CD8+ and CD4+ T cells. Negative isolation was used for CD8+ and CD4+ T cells and FACS enrichment for TEMRA cells. The authors reverse transcribed about 0.5 to 1 ug RNA with random hexamers. TCRdb called the immunoSEQ multiplex PCR reads again in MiXCR, with one record for every CDR3 protein. The sample yields about 300,000 distinct CDR3 sequences, under 95% seen once. Germline V gene data show CDR1 as SNHLY and CDR2 as FYNNEI. The CDR3 is 14 residues long. The V gene lost 6 bases and the J gene lost 7 bases, with 15 bases spanning the gap.

The rearrangement joins TRBV2 to TRBJ2-2; D remains ambiguous. The sequenced material came from CD4+ T cells from PBMCs. The receptor's source is a human donor with multiple sclerosis. CDR3 DNA: TGTGCCAGCAGATCCCTAGTGGACGGCGGGGAGCTGTTTTTT. This sequence encodes CASRSLVDGGELFF.